These 27 T cell receptor beta chains share one sample of origin, sequenced in a study of blood T cell repertoires in COVID-19. The assay was immunoSEQ multiplex PCR, and TCRdb's table has in-frame clones only and misses some. The sample has over 100,000 clones, approximately 88% seen once. The sequenced sample consisted of peripheral blood. The receptors stem from a man aged 45 to 65 with acute or convalescent COVID-19.

The chain joins TRBV29-1 to TRBJ1-1; 7 nucleotides line up with TRBD1. With 5 bases clipped from V and 11 bases from J, the junction kept 14 bases outside the gene matches. CDR3 length: 13 residues. Per germline, CDR1 SQVTM and CDR2 ANQGSEA. CDR3 residues: CSVPGTDSRRAFF. For the CDR3, the DNA is TGCAGCGTTCCCGGGACAGATAGCCGGCGGGCTTTCTTT.

This clone is a singleton in its sample. CDR3 nucleotide sequence: TGTGCCAGCAGTTTTAGGAGGGGACCTAACTATGGCTACACCTTC. Translation gives CASSFRRGPNYGYTF. The chain is built from TRBV27 and TRBJ1-2; D may be TRBD1 (5 bases). V was shortened by 3 bases and J by 0 bases, with 11 bases between the two germline ends. In germline, CDR1 is MNHEY, CDR2 SMNVEV (reference sequence). The CDR3 is 15 amino acids.

In DNA, the CDR3 is TGTGCCAGCAGCGATAGCGGGAACACTGACTACGAGCAGTACTTC. Amino acids: CASSDSGNTDYEQYF. This sequence joins TRBV28 and TRBJ2-7, with 8 nucleotides matching TRBD2. Germline CDR1 and CDR2: MDHEN and SYDVKM. The CDR3 loop spans 15 amino acids. Trimming cost V 6 bases and J 3 bases; bases outside gene matches: 10.

The chain is built from TRBV10-3 and TRBJ2-1; 8 bases agree with TRBD2. Losses at the gene ends were 2 bases for V and 5 bases for J; bases not matched to a gene: 11. The CDR3 is 17 amino acids. CDR1 and CDR2 from the germline V gene are ENHRY and SYGVKD. CDR3 DNA sequence: TGTGCCATCAGTGAGCCCGGGGTAGCGGGGCCGAACAATGAGCAGTTCTTC. This encodes CAISEPGVAGPNNEQFF.

The chain recombines TRBV19 with TRBJ1-4; D is possibly TRBD1 (5 bases). The germline gives CDR1 LNHDA, CDR2 SQIVND (reference sequence). V was cut by 4 bases and J by 7 bases, with 16 bases left in between. The CDR3 loop spans 15 amino acids. For the CDR3, the DNA is TGTGCCAGTAGTACCCTGCAGGGTATGGGTGAAAAACTGTTTTTT. This gives the protein CASSTLQGMGEKLFF.

The chain combines TRBV7-2 with TRBJ2-6, with 7 bases matching TRBD1. V lost 5 bases, J lost 0 bases, and 7 bases stayed unmatched. The CDR3 totals 17 residues. CDR1 is SGHTA, CDR2 FQGNSA, per germline. In DNA, the CDR3 is TGTGCCAGCAGCACCGGACAGGTTCTCTCTGGGGCCAACGTCCTGACTTTC. Amino acids: CASSTGQVLSGANVLTF.

The genes are TRBV28 and TRBJ1-1, with D possibly being TRBD1 (5 bases). Trimming pared 3 bases from V and 5 bases from J, leaving 19 bases between. This CDR3 spans 16 amino acids. CDR1 is MDHEN and CDR2 is SYDVKM in the germline V gene. The CDR3 DNA reads as TGTGCCAGCAGTTTGTCACCGGGCTCGGGGGGTACTGAAGCTTTCTTT. As protein: CASSLSPGSGGTEAFF.

Points on this clone: Other nucleotide sequences from this sample produce the same CDR3. The chain recombines TRBV3-1 (or the pseudogene TRBV3-2) with TRBJ2-3; TRBD2 matches at 12 bases. Germline lookup yields CDR1 LGHDT and CDR2 YNNKEL (reference sequence). Losses at the gene ends were 2 bases for V and 3 bases for J; bases not matched to a gene: 0. CDR3 length: 15 residues. The CDR3 DNA sequence: TGTGCCAGCAGCCAACTAGCGGGGGGGACAGATACGCAGTATTTT. Translating it yields CASSQLAGGTDTQYF.

The table lists this clone with many counts. The rearrangement uses TRBV6-5 and TRBJ1-2, with 8 bases that match TRBD1. V trimming: 5 bases; J trimming: 0 bases; junction bases outside the gene matches: 5. This CDR3 comprises 15 residues. The germline V gene encodes CDR1 MNHEY and CDR2 SVGAGI. As DNA, the CDR3 is TGTGCCAGCAGTCTCCAGGGGGCAGCTAACTATGGCTACACCTTC. This sequence encodes CASSLQGAANYGYTF.

In DNA form, the CDR3 reads TGCGCCAGCAGCGAGACTAGCGGACCCACAGATACGCAGTATTTT. It codes for CASSETSGPTDTQYF. The J gene is TRBJ2-3, the V gene TRBV5-1; 9 bases map to TRBD2. Germline V lookup: CDR1 SGHRS, CDR2 YFSETQ. There are 15 residues in the CDR3. V gave up 4 bases and J gave up 2 bases; unmatched junction bases: 5.

A single count supports this clone. V usage is TRBV5-1 and J usage is TRBJ2-5, with a weak D call TRBD1 (6 bases). The CDR3 extends over 14 amino acids. Trimming removed 0 bases from V and 5 bases from J, with 11 bases in between. CDR1 and CDR2 (germline): SGHRS, YFSETQ. The CDR3 sequence is CASSLGQVMETQYF. In nucleotides, the CDR3 is TGCGCCAGCAGCTTGGGACAGGTTATGGAGACCCAGTACTTC.

V is TRBV6-1 and J is TRBJ1-1, with D unresolved. CDR3 length: 13 residues. Trimming cost V 2 bases and J 4 bases, with 8 bases left between them. Germline V gene data show CDR1 as MNHNS and CDR2 as SASEGT. The CDR3 reads CASSEILGTEAFF. The CDR3 bases are TGTGCCAGCAGTGAAATTCTCGGCACTGAAGCTTTCTTT.

V gene TRBV11-2 combines with J gene TRBJ2-7; 7 nucleotides match TRBD2. V lost 5 bases and J lost 9; bases outside the gene matches: 13. CDR1 is SGHAT and CDR2 is FQNNGV in the germline V gene. The CDR3 is 14 amino acids. The CDR3 region is CASSLVLAVGGQYF. CDR3 DNA sequence: TGTGCCAGCAGCCTGGTCCTAGCGGTAGGAGGGCAGTACTTC. The variable domain in full, with the rest retrieved from reference TRBV11-2 and TRBJ2-7, is EAGVAQSPRYKIIEKRQSVAFWCNPISGHATLYWYQQILGQGPKLLIQFQNNGVVDDSQLPKDRFSAERLKGVDSTLKIQPAKLEDSAVYLCASSLVLAVGGQYFGPGTRLTVT.

V is TRBV19 and J is TRBJ1-2, with D perhaps TRBD1 (5 bases). CDR3 length equals 14 residues. Germline CDR1 and CDR2: LNHDA and SQIVND (reference sequence). Trimming cost V 7 bases and J 4 bases, with 16 bases left between them. The CDR3, as DNA: TGTGCCAGTACCCCCGAGGAGGGGAGCTATGGCTACACCTTC. It yields the protein CASTPEEGSYGYTF. Full variable domain (missing parts from reference TRBV19 and TRBJ1-2): DGGITQSPKYLFRKEGQNVTLSCEQNLNHDAMYWYRQDPGQGLRLIYYSQIVNDFQKGDIAEGYSVSREKKESFPLTVTSAQKNPTAFYLCASTPEEGSYGYTFGSGTRLTVV.

This chain uses TRBV5-5 with TRBJ2-3, with a possible D match to TRBD2 (5 bases). Germline V CDR1 and CDR2: SGHKS, YYEKEE (reference sequence). V lost 0 bases and J lost 0, with 8 bases in between. The CDR3 contains 15 residues. This CDR3 is CASSLGLPSTDTQYF. CDR3 nucleotides: TGTGCCAGCAGCTTGGGACTACCTAGCACAGATACGCAGTATTTT.

The rearrangement uses TRBV5-6 and TRBJ1-2; D might be TRBD1 (5 bases). The CDR3 is 14 residues long. Trimming stripped 0 bases from V and 5 bases from J, with 11 bases between. From germline, CDR1 is SGHDT and CDR2 YYEEEE. The CDR3 DNA is TGTGCCAGCAGCTTGGGGTCGCAGGGTTATGGCTACACCTTC. It is translated as CASSLGSQGYGYTF.

This rearrangement joins TRBV28 to TRBJ2-2, with TRBD2 matching over 8 bases. V shed 5 bases, J shed 6 bases, and the junction held 8 bases outside the gene matches. CDR1 and CDR2 from the germline V gene are MDHEN and SYDVKM. This CDR3 has 15 residues. CDR3 nucleotides: TGTGCCAGCAGTCCCCCGGGAGGGCGTGCCGGGGAGCTGTTTTTT. Protein product: CASSPPGGRAGELFF.

The chain combines TRBV10-3 with TRBJ1-1; D not resolved. Germline values: CDR1 ENHRY, CDR2 SYGVKD. The CDR3 length is 12 residues. Trimming removed 4 bases from V and 1 base from J, with 4 bases in between. The CDR3 spells CAISVQNTEAFF. CDR3 nucleotide sequence: TGTGCCATCAGTGTCCAGAACACTGAAGCTTTCTTT.

This chain joins TRBV19 and TRBJ1-3; 7 positions match TRBD1. Germline lookup yields CDR1 LNHDA and CDR2 SQIVND (reference sequence). V was pared by 5 bases and J by 0 bases, with 7 bases of the junction left unmatched. CDR3 length: 16 residues. CDR3 DNA: TGTGCCAGTAGTCGACAGGGCGATCACTCTGGAAACACCATATATTTT. Protein: CASSRQGDHSGNTIYF.

CDR3 protein: CASSWRDFQETQYF. The CDR3 nucleotides are TGTGCCAGCAGCTGGCGGGACTTTCAAGAGACCCAGTACTTC. The chain links TRBV7-8 to TRBJ2-5; perhaps TRBD2 as D (6 bases). The germline CDR1 and CDR2 sequences are SGHVS and FQNEAQ. The CDR3 is made up of 14 amino acids. V dropped 4 bases and J dropped 2 bases, with 11 bases sitting between them.

V is TRBV15 and J is TRBJ1-5; 7 nucleotides match TRBD1. Unmatched junction bases numbered 13, after V lost 4 bases and J lost 4 bases. CDR3 size: 17 residues. CDR1 and CDR2 (germline): LNHNV, YYDKDF (reference sequence). The CDR3 region is CATSIHLSRDRNQPQHF. Written as DNA, the CDR3 is TGTGCCACCAGCATACATCTTAGTAGGGACAGAAATCAGCCCCAGCATTTT.

V is TRBV5-1 and J is TRBJ1-6; D is unclear. Germline V gives CDR1 SGHRS, CDR2 YFSETQ. This CDR3 contains 13 residues. V lost 4 bases and J 14 bases, leaving 16 bases between the germline ends. Written as DNA, the CDR3 is TGCGCCAGCAGCATCATGACACCTGAGACCCTCCACTTT. Amino acids: CASSIMTPETLHF.

This clone was recorded only once. This rearrangement joins TRBV5-5 to TRBJ2-2; D is perhaps TRBD2 (6 bases). The CDR3 sequence is 16 residues long. The V end lost 0 bases, the J end lost 3 bases, and 12 bases lay between the germline ends. Germline-derived CDR1 and CDR2 are SGHKS and YYEKEE (reference sequence). CDR3 amino acids: CASSLGLARYTGELFF. The CDR3 DNA reads TGTGCCAGCAGCTTGGGGCTAGCGAGGTACACCGGGGAGCTGTTTTTT.

The rearrangement links TRBV2 to TRBJ1-1, with TRBD1 identical over 8 bases. CDR3 size: 15 residues. Losses at the gene ends were 6 bases for V and 0 bases for J; bases not matched to a gene: 6. Germline V gene lookup returns CDR1 SNHLY and CDR2 FYNNEI. CDR3 DNA sequence: TGTGCCAGCAGCAGACAGGGGCTGATGAACACTGAAGCTTTCTTT. It codes for CASSRQGLMNTEAFF.

This clone was seen just once. This sequence joins TRBV9 and TRBJ2-7, with 9 bases aligning to TRBD1. Trimming at V came to 4 bases and at J to 3 bases, leaving 8 bases not matched to a gene. CDR3 length: 15 residues. The germline CDR1 and CDR2 sequences are SGDLS and YYNGEE. This CDR3 is CASSPWGTGSYEQYF. The CDR3 coding sequence is TGTGCCAGCAGCCCATGGGGGACAGGGAGCTACGAGCAGTACTTC.

V gene TRBV6-5 combines with J gene TRBJ2-2, with 9 bases fitting TRBD1. Looked up from germline, CDR1 is MNHEY and CDR2 is SVGAGI. This CDR3 is 15 amino acids long. V shed 5 bases and J 3 bases; nucleotides not matched to a gene: 4. CDR3 in amino acids: CASSTRTGDTGELFF. The DNA for the CDR3 is TGTGCCAGCAGTACACGGACAGGGGACACCGGGGAGCTGTTTTTT.

This chain joins TRBV7-2 and TRBJ2-3; TRBD2 agrees at 8 bases. The trim removed 2 bases at V and 4 bases at J, leaving 8 bases unmatched. The CDR3 sequence is 16 residues long. Per germline, CDR1 SGHTA and CDR2 FQGNSA. CDR3 in amino acids: CASSLLGSGGADTQYF. In DNA, the CDR3 is TGTGCCAGCAGCTTATTAGGGTCGGGAGGGGCAGATACGCAGTATTTT.